Presented here are 14 T cell receptor beta chains from one specimen sequenced in a study of cytomegalovirus exposure and HLA in healthy donors. PCR involved 60 Vbeta and 13 Jbeta primers. Repertoires were generated with immunoSEQ multiplex PCR, while TCRdb's copy carries only in-frame clones and drops some. This sample has around 190,000 clones; 70% to 85% occur once, and the top ten carry more than 0.55%. Sequenced material: PBMCs. Receptor source: a woman between 40 and 50 years old in good health and CMV-seronegative.

This chain connects TRBV6-5 to TRBJ1-2; TRBD1 agrees at 7 bases. Germline CDR1 and CDR2: MNHEY and SVGAGI. The CDR3 is 14 residues long. Losses at the gene ends were 0 bases for V and 6 bases for J; bases not matched to a gene: 4. CDR3 nucleotides: TGTGCCAGCAGTTACTCCGAGCAGGGGGATGGCTACACCTTC. Amino acids: CASSYSEQGDGYTF.

A single count supports this clone. The V and J genes are TRBV5-1 and TRBJ1-3, with 7 bases lining up with TRBD1. This CDR3 has 17 residues. V was clipped by 2 bases and J by 0 bases; unmatched bases: 8. The V gene's germline CDR1 is SGHRS and CDR2 YFSETQ. CDR3 residues: CASSFVTGPDSGNTIYF. The DNA of the CDR3 is TGCGCCAGCAGCTTTGTGACAGGGCCCGACTCTGGAAACACCATATATTTT.

V and J are TRBV7-2 and TRBJ2-7; no definite D call. The ends were cut back, 4 bases at V and 3 bases at J, with 4 bases in the middle. The CDR3 contains 11 residues. Germline V lookup: CDR1 SGHTA, CDR2 FQGNSA. The CDR3 coding sequence is TGTGCCAGCAGCTCTTACTACGAGCAGTACTTC. This sequence encodes CASSSYYEQYF.

The V gene is TRBV6-6, the J gene TRBJ1-4, with D uncertain. The V end lost 5 bases, the J end lost 8 bases, and 12 bases lay between the germline ends. The germline CDR1 and CDR2 sequences are MNHNY and SVGAGI (reference sequence). The CDR3 sequence is 13 residues long. The DNA for the CDR3 is TGTGCCAGCAGTGGCAGTGAGAGGGAAAAACTGTTTTTT. The encoded protein is CASSGSEREKLFF.

This rearrangement joins TRBV7-9 to TRBJ1-2; no reliable D call. The germline V gene encodes CDR1 SEHNR and CDR2 FQNEAQ (reference sequence). The CDR3 consists of 13 residues. Trimming left V 0 bases short and J 4 bases short, with 6 bases between. CDR3 in DNA: TGTGCCAGCAGCTTAGCACGGTTCTATGGCTACACCTTC. Translation gives CASSLARFYGYTF.

The V gene is TRBV10-1, the J gene TRBJ1-1; D may be TRBD1 (5 bases). The CDR3 totals 15 residues. V was pared by 8 bases and J by 7 bases, with 23 bases between. Germline CDR1 WNHNN, CDR2 SYGVQD (reference sequence). As DNA, the CDR3 is TGCGCCAGCTCGCTGGGAAGTCTAGGGGCACGTGAAGCTTTCTTT. Protein sequence: CASSLGSLGAREAFF.

This clone was seen just once. V usage is TRBV7-9 and J usage is TRBJ1-1; a weak D match, TRBD1 (5 bases). This CDR3 region has 14 residues. The germline V gene has CDR1 SEHNR and CDR2 FQNEAQ (reference sequence). The V end was cut by 2 bases, the J end by 0 bases, with 7 bases between. CDR3 sequence reads: CASSLSTVNTEAFF. DNA for the CDR3: TGTGCCAGCAGCTTATCGACAGTGAACACTGAAGCTTTCTTT.

The chain carries TRBV15 and TRBJ2-3, with a possible D match to TRBD1 (6 bases). V dropped 5 bases and J dropped 0 bases, with 9 bases sitting between them. CDR1 and CDR2 (germline): LNHNV, YYDKDF (reference sequence). This CDR3 spans 14 amino acids. CDR3 coding DNA: TGTGCCACCAGCGACACAGGGAGCACAGATACGCAGTATTTT. This encodes CATSDTGSTDTQYF.

This clone showed up just once. CDR3 residues: CASQRLGTKGLYGYTF. CDR3 bases: TGTGCCAGCCAGCGCTTGGGGACAAAGGGGCTCTATGGCTACACCTTC. The rearrangement uses TRBV19 and TRBJ1-2; D is perhaps TRBD1 (6 bases). V was clipped by 9 bases and J by 4 bases, with 24 bases between them. Germline loops: CDR1 LNHDA, CDR2 SQIVND (reference sequence). The CDR3 is 16 amino acids.

This chain links TRBV30 with TRBJ1-1, with TRBD1 matching 7 bases. CDR3 length: 12 residues. Germline CDR1 and CDR2: GTSNPN and SVGIG (reference sequence). The junction had 6 bases not matched to a gene; V was cut back by 7 bases and J by 4 bases. The DNA of the CDR3 is TGTGCCTCGGGACAGTCTGTCACTGAAGCTTTCTTT. It encodes CASGQSVTEAFF.

The chain is built from TRBV19 and TRBJ1-6; D not resolved. Trimming stripped 6 bases from V and 9 bases from J, with 12 bases between. Germline V lookup: CDR1 LNHDA, CDR2 SQIVND (reference sequence). The CDR3 consists of 13 residues. Written as DNA, the CDR3 is TGTGCCAGTAGCGCCAACCCAGGTTCACCCCTCCACTTT. Translating it yields CASSANPGSPLHF.

This chain connects TRBV9 to TRBJ1-1; D is perhaps TRBD1 (5 bases). Germline V gene sequence: CDR1 SGDLS, CDR2 YYNGEE. The CDR3 runs 16 residues. The V end was cut by 0 bases, the J end by 4 bases, with 16 bases between. The CDR3 region is CASSVGGLKSTTEAFF. DNA of the CDR3: TGTGCCAGCAGCGTAGGGGGACTGAAATCGACCACTGAAGCTTTCTTT.

The V and J genes are TRBV28 and TRBJ1-5; D is unresolved. This CDR3 is built from 15 residues. V was clipped by 5 bases and J by 0 bases, with 11 bases between them. In germline, CDR1 is MDHEN, CDR2 SYDVKM. The CDR3 DNA sequence: TGTGCCAGCAGTAGAATCCCTAATAGCAATCAGCCCCAGCATTTT. Its protein product is CASSRIPNSNQPQHF.

In this sample, this clone turned up once. CDR3 bases: TGTGCCAGCAGCCTAAGCAGGGCCGGTCAGCCCCAGCATTTT. Translating gives CASSLSRAGQPQHF. This chain uses TRBV7-9 with TRBJ1-5; D may be TRBD1 (5 bases). The CDR3 spans 14 residues. The V and J ends lost 5 bases and 6 bases respectively, with 14 bases between them. Germline values: CDR1 SEHNR, CDR2 FQNEAQ (reference sequence).